These 17 T cell receptor beta chains share one sample of origin, sequenced in a study of T cell repertoires in cytomegalovirus infection. TCRdb reprocessed the reads with MiXCR, giving one entry per CDR3 protein. The sample lists roughly 920,000 distinct CDR3 sequences; roughly 30% were seen once. The antigens of these receptors remain unknown. Material: cultured CD8+ T cells from PBMCs, obtained from culture after CMV antigen stimulation. Receptors were obtained from a human donor in good health (CMV status not recorded). Some clones in this sample may be carry-over from other donors' samples.

The chain uses TRBV6-5 and TRBJ2-7; tentative D call: TRBD1 (5 bases). The CDR3 contains 14 residues. Germline lookup yields CDR1 MNHEY and CDR2 SVGAGI. V lost 10 bases and J lost 0, with 16 bases in between. The CDR3 nucleotides are TGTGCCACAAGTCCGCAGGGAAGCTCCTACGAGCAGTACGTC. This codes for CATSPQGSSYEQYV.

This clonotype was seen a few times. The chain recombines TRBV7-9 with TRBJ2-2, with D possibly called TRBD1 or TRBD2 (5 bases each). Germline loops: CDR1 SEHNR, CDR2 FQNEAQ (reference sequence). This CDR3 comprises 12 residues. V lost 9 bases and J 8 bases, leaving 13 bases between the germline ends. The DNA of the CDR3 is TGTGCCAGGGGACCTTCTCCAGGGGAGCTGTTTTTT. Translation: CARGPSPGELFF.

The genes are TRBV3-1 and TRBJ2-7; a possible D gene is TRBD2 (5 bases). The V end was cut by 6 bases, the J end by 3 bases, with 15 bases between. Germline V gene lookup returns CDR1 LGHDT and CDR2 YNNKEL (reference sequence). This CDR3 is built from 14 residues. In nucleotides, the CDR3 is TGTGCCAGCAGTTCGACTACCTGGATCTACGAGCAGTACTTC. Its translation: CASSSTTWIYEQYF.

As regards this clonotype: This may be a read error: a much more frequent sequence differs by one nucleotide. The chain joins TRBV6-5 to TRBJ1-2; perhaps TRBD1 as D (5 bases). From germline, CDR1 is MNHEY and CDR2 SVGAGI. This CDR3 contains 14 residues. Trimming left V 2 bases short and J 4 bases short, with 11 bases between. The CDR3 sequence: CASSYRGDVYGYTF. CDR3 nucleotides: TGTGCCAGCAGTTACAGAGGGGACGTCTATGGCTACACCTTC.

The chain recombines TRBV11-2 with TRBJ2-7, with D hard to call. This CDR3 has 14 amino acids. CDR1 is SGHAT, CDR2 FQNNGV, per germline. Deletions cut 5 bases from V and 1 base from J, with 12 bases between. The CDR3 DNA is TGTGCCAGCAGCCCGAAGACGCTTTCCTACGAGCAGTACGTC. This gives the protein CASSPKTLSYEQYV.

This clonotype has only a few counts. This sequence joins TRBV19 and TRBJ1-1; D gene ambiguous. The CDR3 runs 12 residues. Trimming pared 8 bases from V and 7 bases from J, leaving 14 bases between. The germline gives CDR1 LNHDA, CDR2 SQIVND (reference sequence). The CDR3 loop reads CASLRSPGEAFF. Written as DNA, the CDR3 is TGTGCCAGTCTCCGCAGCCCAGGTGAAGCTTTCTTT.

A note on this clonotype: Its ends do not fully match the called genes, so a read error is possible. The chain links TRBV7-9 to TRBJ2-3, with a tentative D call TRBD2 (6 bases). The CDR3 consists of 15 residues. In germline, CDR1 is SEHNR, CDR2 FQNEAQ (reference sequence). DNA of the CDR3: TGTGCCAACAGCCCCCGCGCGGGGAACACAGATACGCAGTATTTT. The encoded protein is CANSPRAGNTDTQYF.

The chain has TRBV7-6 and TRBJ2-3; TRBD2 aligns across 12 bases. CDR3 size: 17 residues. V shed 5 bases and J 3 bases; nucleotides not matched to a gene: 9. Looked up from germline, CDR1 is SGHVS and CDR2 is FNYEAQ. CDR3 in amino acids: CASSPRTGLAGTDTQYF. DNA of the CDR3: TGTGCCAGCAGCCCCCGGACCGGACTAGCGGGGACAGATACGCAGTATTTT.

The chain carries TRBV15 and TRBJ2-1; D is tentatively TRBD1 or TRBD2 (5 bases each). The CDR3 runs to 18 residues. Germline CDR1 LNHNV, CDR2 YYDKDF (reference sequence). V lost 3 bases to trimming and J lost 0 bases, with 18 bases between them. Written as DNA, the CDR3 is TGTGCCACCAGCAGGCCGGGGCGGGCAACTAGCTCCTACAATGAGCAGTTCTTC. This translates into CATSRPGRATSSYNEQFF.

The chain uses TRBV7-8 and TRBJ2-5; the match to TRBD2 covers 9 bases. This CDR3 comprises 16 residues. Germline V gene lookup returns CDR1 SGHVS and CDR2 FQNEAQ. J was trimmed by 0 bases and V by 4 bases; bases with no gene match: 6. In DNA form, the CDR3 reads TGTGCCAGCAGCTCCTCTAGCGGGGCCTACCAAGAGACCCAGTACTTC. Translated, it gives CASSSSSGAYQETQYF.

The chain couples TRBV28 to TRBJ2-6, with D perhaps assigned TRBD1 or TRBD2 (5 bases each). V lost 3 bases to trimming and J lost 0 bases, with 9 bases between them. The germline V gene encodes CDR1 MDHEN and CDR2 SYDVKM. The CDR3 sequence is 16 residues long. Here the CDR3 DNA reads TGTGCCAGCAGTTTCTGGGGGACCTCTGGGGCCAACGTCCTGACTTTC. Its translation: CASSFWGTSGANVLTF. Looking up the rest from reference TRBV28 and TRBJ2-6 gives the full variable domain: DVKVTQSSRYLVKRTGEKVFLECVQDMDHENMFWYRQDPGLGLRLIYFSYDVKMKEKGDIPEGYSVSREKKERFSLILESASTNQTSMYLCASSFWGTSGANVLTFGAGSRLTVL.

The genes are TRBV4-1 and TRBJ2-2; tentatively, D is TRBD2 (5 bases). The CDR3 totals 18 residues. Trimming stripped 0 bases from V and 1 base from J, with 15 bases between. The germline gives CDR1 MGHRA, CDR2 YSYEKL. CDR3 nucleotides: TGCGCCAGCAGCCAAGATAAGCCGGGATCTCTGAACACCGGGGAGCTGTTTTTT. This translates into CASSQDKPGSLNTGELFF.

The chain combines TRBV2 with TRBJ2-7; 7 nucleotides align to TRBD1. Germline CDR1 is SNHLY and CDR2 is FYNNEI. With 5 bases clipped from V and 1 base from J, the junction kept 8 bases outside the gene matches. This CDR3 spans 15 amino acids. CDR3 bases: TGTGCCAGCAGTCCTACAGGGGACGGATCCTACGAGCAGTACTTC. Its protein is CASSPTGDGSYEQYF.

The chain carries TRBV27 and TRBJ1-5; D might be TRBD1 (6 bases). The CDR3 runs 15 residues. V was clipped by 5 bases and J by 0 bases, with 11 bases between them. Germline V gene lookup returns CDR1 MNHEY and CDR2 SMNVEV (reference sequence). CDR3 nucleotide sequence: TGTGCCAGCAGTCCCCAGGGGCCTAGCAATCAGCCCCAGCATTTT. Translating gives CASSPQGPSNQPQHF.

This clonotype has a handful of counts. The V call is TRBV11-3, the J call TRBJ2-5; maybe TRBD2 (6 bases). The CDR3 is 15 amino acids. The V end lost 4 bases, the J end lost 0 bases, and 12 bases lay between the germline ends. The germline V gene has CDR1 SGHNT and CDR2 YENEEA. The CDR3 loop reads CASSSHGGNQETQYF. CDR3 nucleotide sequence: TGTGCCAGCAGCTCCCACGGAGGGAACCAAGAGACCCAGTACTTC. Full variable domain (rest looked up from reference TRBV11-3 and TRBJ2-5): EAGVVQSPRYKIIEKKQPVAFWCNPISGHNTLYWYLQNLGQGPELLIRYENEEAVDDSQLPKDRFSAERLKGVDSTLKIQPAELGDSAVYLCASSSHGGNQETQYFGPGTRLLVL.

This clonotype has a handful of counts. The chain has TRBV28 and TRBJ1-1; D perhaps matches TRBD1 (6 bases). Deletions cut 4 bases from V and 10 bases from J, with 19 bases between. CDR3 length: 14 amino acids. The germline V gene has CDR1 MDHEN and CDR2 SYDVKM. The DNA for the CDR3 is TGTGCCAGCAGTTCGGACAGAGGTCGAGATCGAGCTTTCTTT. This sequence encodes CASSSDRGRDRAFF.

In its sample, this clonotype was seen a few times. This chain links TRBV5-5 with TRBJ2-2; D might be TRBD1 (6 bases). The germline gives CDR1 SGHKS, CDR2 YYEKEE (reference sequence). The V end was cut by 2 bases, the J end by 0 bases, with 11 bases between. This CDR3 comprises 16 residues. CDR3 nucleotides: TGTGCCAGCAGCTTCTGGGGGCTATCGAACACCGGGGAGCTGTTTTTT. It codes for CASSFWGLSNTGELFF.